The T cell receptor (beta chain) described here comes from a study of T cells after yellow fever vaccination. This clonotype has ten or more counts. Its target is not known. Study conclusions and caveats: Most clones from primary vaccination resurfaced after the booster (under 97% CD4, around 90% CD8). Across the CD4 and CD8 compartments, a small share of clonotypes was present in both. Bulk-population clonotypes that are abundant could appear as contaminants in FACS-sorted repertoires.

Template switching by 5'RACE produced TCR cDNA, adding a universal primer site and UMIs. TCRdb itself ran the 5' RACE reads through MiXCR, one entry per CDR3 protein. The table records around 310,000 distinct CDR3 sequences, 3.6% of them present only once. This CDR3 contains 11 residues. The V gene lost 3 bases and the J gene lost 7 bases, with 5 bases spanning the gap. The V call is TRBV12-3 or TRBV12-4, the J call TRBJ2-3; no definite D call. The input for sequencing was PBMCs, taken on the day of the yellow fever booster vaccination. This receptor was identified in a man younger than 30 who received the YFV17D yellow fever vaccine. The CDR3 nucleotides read TGTGCCAGCAGTTTTAAGAATACGCAGTATTTT. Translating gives CASSFKNTQYF.